This TCR beta chain was captured in a study of blood T cell repertoires in COVID-19 (dated by TCRdb to 2018 to 2020). Some background on the complete study: The collaborator samples originated in the United States, Italy and Spain and spanned the acute and convalescent phases of COVID-19. The material from the prospective study consisted of cDNA or gDNA derived from T cells, B-cell-depleted T cells, or PBMCs. The dataset comprised deeply sampled blood TCRbeta repertoires from subjects exposed to, actively infected with, or recovered from COVID-19. The repertoires were released in a freely available public database intended as a resource for research on the immune response to SARS-CoV-2. The samples were drawn from two sources: the first 160 participants of the ongoing ImmuneRACE study, and 1,200 or so subjects contributed by 6 global collaborators. Sample metadata almost always included a de-identified subject ID, COVID-19 status, age in years and sex. Where available, HLA class I and class II types were taken from metadata supplied by the sample provider and were not determined by assay-based typing. The full study reports these points: Clinical and demographic metadata were provided uncurated, with the amount varying by source and participant.

TCRbeta CDR3 regions were amplified from genomic DNA by means of the immunoSEQ Assay, a bias-controlled multiplex PCR. Under the source paper's analysis protocol: Within the assay, amplification of reference gene primers was used to estimate how many nucleated cells each sample contained. To quantify the absolute abundance of each unique TCRbeta CDR3 rearrangement, sequence reads were collapsed and filtered. For each sample, productive Simpson clonality was calculated by taking the square root of Simpson's diversity index across productive rearrangements. The source is immuneACCESS, and TCRdb retained only in-frame sequences with V and J called. Part of the clones is not carried over; for the studies checked, unresolved V genes explain less than half of this, and the remainder is unexplained. D and trimming come from the DNA, and the V and J calls and clone size come from that table. In this sample the table shows 110,000 to 150,000 clones, roughly 88% of which occur a single time. Clones ranked in the top ten supply less than 4.5% of the sample.

Taken from cysteine to phenylalanine, the CDR3 has 16 residues. The kept DNA is CDR3 alone, 48 bases in frame from the first base. The germline V gene supplies CDR1 KGHDR and CDR2 SFDVKD. The junction shows trimming of 3 bases on V and 5 bases on J, and the gene matches do not reach 7 bases of it. In the prospective study, participants were about 18 to 90 years old, resided in fewer than 25 geographic areas of the United States, and were enrolled through a virtual design. Cohort assignment in the prospective study relied on participant-reported clinical history from a screening survey and a study questionnaire. Recovered participants in ImmuneRACE Cohort 3 were defined as having two consecutive negative NP/OP PCR tests, clearance from a healthcare professional, or resolution of symptoms. Each participant in the prospective study had whole blood, serum and a nasopharyngeal or oropharyngeal swab collected by mobile phlebotomists. Prospective study participants could optionally give additional blood draws and questionnaires over an approximately two-month period. Prospective study blood samples were shipped either frozen or at room temperature before DNA extraction.

Notes on this clone: What this receptor recognizes is not known. No base-level quality is on record; no much larger clone is a single base apart.

Rearrangement joined TRBV24-1 to TRBJ2-2, with 8 central nucleotides matching TRBD2. Sequenced sample: PBMCs or T cells enriched from blood (not recorded which). The receptor was derived from a man aged 45-60 years who had recovered from COVID-19. The CDR3 amino acid sequence is: CATSDTGRGRTGELFF. The nucleotide sequence is TGTGCCACCAGTGATACCGGGAGGGGCAGAACCGGGGAGCTGTTTTTT.